This is a list of T cell receptor beta chains from one sample in a study of shared clonotypes between healthy human individuals. Clones were read by immunoSEQ multiplex PCR, and TCRdb kept only the in-frame ones, dropping some. The sample lists over a million clones; roughly 96% were seen once. Input material: naive CD4+ T cells sorted from blood. These receptors all stem from a man aged 30 to 45 in good health. Each CDR3 is given with its conserved first and last residue. D genes are given only for firm matches. The size entry is marked missing in some rows and otherwise reads once, few, many or a size class.

j_gene,v_gene,d_gene,abundance,CDR3aa,CDR3nt
TRBJ1-2,TRBV27,TRBD1,.,CASSLQGNYGYTF,TGTGCCAGCAGTCTACAGGGGAACTATGGCTACACCTTC
TRBJ2-7,TRBV5-1,.,.,CASSFGHLDEQYF,TGCGCCAGCAGCTTTGGGCATCTCGACGAGCAGTACTTC
TRBJ2-7,TRBV18,.,.,CASSPPGSRRAYEQYF,TGTGCCAGCTCACCACCGGGCTCAAGGAGGGCCTACGAGCAGTACTTC
TRBJ2-1,TRBV11-3,TRBD1,.,CASSLRDRTYNEQFF,TGTGCCAGCAGTCTCCGGGACAGAACCTACAATGAGCAGTTCTTC
TRBJ2-7,TRBV19,TRBD1,.,CASSETGVGTYEQYF,TGTGCCAGTAGTGAAACAGGGGTCGGAACCTACGAGCAGTACTTC
TRBJ1-4,TRBV5-1,TRBD1,.,CASSLEGQEVPNEKLFF,TGCGCCAGCAGCTTGGAGGGACAGGAGGTTCCCAATGAAAAACTGTTTTTT
TRBJ2-7,TRBV19,TRBD2,.,CASSALAGGHEQYF,TGTGCCAGTAGCGCACTAGCGGGTGGGCACGAGCAGTACTTC
TRBJ2-1,TRBV15,.,.,CATSSDYLEQFF,TGTGCCACCAGCAGTGACTACCTTGAGCAGTTCTTC
TRBJ2-3,TRBV9,TRBD1,.,CASSPGQTSTDTQYF,TGTGCCAGCAGCCCGGGACAGACTAGCACAGATACGCAGTATTTT
TRBJ1-2,TRBV13,TRBD1,.,CASSSGTGGGYTF,TGTGCCAGCAGCAGCGGGACAGGGGGAGGCTACACCTTC
TRBJ1-5,TRBV5-1,TRBD1,.,CASSLTGENQPQHF,TGCGCCAGCAGCCTGACAGGGGAGAATCAGCCCCAGCATTTT
TRBJ1-3,TRBV7-6,.,once,CASSLGRPGSGNTIYF,TGTGCCAGCAGCTTAGGTCGGCCGGGTTCAGGAAACACCATATATTTT
TRBJ2-1,TRBV7-2,.,.,CASSIRTGADEQFF,TGTGCCAGCAGCATTCGGACGGGGGCGGATGAGCAGTTCTTC
TRBJ2-7,TRBV30,.,.,CAWEGSYEQYF,TGTGCCTGGGAAGGGTCCTACGAGCAGTACTTC
TRBJ1-2,TRBV7-2,.,.,CASSLATASRGAYGYTF,TGTGCCAGCAGCTTAGCCACAGCTTCAAGGGGGGCCTATGGCTACACCTTC
TRBJ2-3,TRBV19,.,once,CAALGDSSTDTQYF,TGTGCCGCTCTCGGCGACAGTTCTACAGATACGCAGTATTTT
TRBJ2-7,TRBV30,.,.,CAWSVQGNRVHYEQYF,TGTGCCTGGAGTGTACAGGGCAACAGGGTTCACTACGAGCAGTACTTC
TRBJ2-3,TRBV2,.,.,CASQDAGDTQYF,TGTGCCAGCCAAGACGCAGGGGATACGCAGTATTTT
TRBJ2-7,TRBV10-3,TRBD1,.,CAISAGQDYEQYF,TGTGCCATCAGTGCCGGACAGGACTACGAGCAGTACTTC
TRBJ2-1,TRBV9,.,.,CASSGEALQENEQFF,TGTGCCAGCAGCGGGGAAGCCCTCCAGGAGAATGAGCAGTTCTTC
TRBJ1-3,TRBV7-8,TRBD1,.,CASSPFRTGSGNTIYF,TGTGCCAGCAGCCCCTTCCGGACAGGCTCTGGAAACACCATATATTTT
TRBJ2-7,TRBV28,.,.,CASSLPGEQYF,TGTGCCAGCAGTTTACCGGGCGAGCAGTACTTC
TRBJ2-7,TRBV10-1,.,once,CASSDSLYEQYF,TGCGCCAGCAGTGATTCCCTTTACGAGCAGTACTTC
TRBJ2-7,TRBV27,TRBD1,.,CASSRDRGYEQYF,TGTGCCAGCAGTCGCGACAGGGGCTACGAGCAGTACTTC
TRBJ2-7,TRBV2,.,.,CATRTQTYSYEQYF,TGTGCCACCAGGACGCAAACATACTCCTACGAGCAGTACTTC
TRBJ2-1,TRBV7-2,.,.,CASGAESSYNEQFF,TGTGCCAGCGGGGCGGAGAGCTCCTACAATGAGCAGTTCTTC
TRBJ2-3,TRBV25-1,TRBD2,.,CASEQTSGADTQYF,TGTGCCAGCGAACAGACTAGCGGGGCAGATACGCAGTATTTT
TRBJ2-5,TRBV6-1,.,.,CASSEGWYQETQYF,TGTGCCAGCAGTGAGGGCTGGTACCAAGAGACCCAGTACTTC
TRBJ1-2,TRBV6-1,TRBD1,.,CASREGQGLGYTF,TGTGCCAGCAGAGAGGGACAGGGACTTGGCTACACCTTC
TRBJ2-3,TRBV6-5,TRBD2,.,CASSSAGVGTDTQYF,TGTGCCAGCAGTTCAGCGGGAGTTGGCACAGATACGCAGTATTTT
TRBJ1-1,TRBV30,.,.,CAWSIRGGSEAFF,TGTGCCTGGAGCATCAGGGGCGGGAGTGAAGCTTTCTTT
TRBJ1-5,TRBV27,.,.,CASSKETGLNQPQHF,TGTGCCAGCAGCAAAGAGACAGGCCTTAATCAGCCCCAGCATTTT
TRBJ2-1,TRBV7-9,TRBD2,.,CASSLAGAYNEQFF,TGTGCCAGCAGCTTGGCGGGAGCGTACAATGAGCAGTTCTTC
TRBJ1-5,TRBV19,TRBD1,once,CASQDRGNQPQHF,TGTGCCAGCCAGGACAGGGGCAATCAGCCCCAGCATTTT
TRBJ1-2,TRBV7-2,.,.,CASSLGPDYGYTF,TGTGCCAGCAGCTTAGGACCGGACTATGGCTACACCTTC
TRBJ2-3,TRBV20-1,.,.,CSHLRRDTQYF,TGCAGCCACCTGAGAAGGGATACGCAGTATTTT
TRBJ1-1,TRBV9,.,.,CASSVKSGAGTNAEAFF,TGTGCCAGCAGCGTAAAATCAGGGGCCGGGACGAATGCTGAAGCTTTCTTT